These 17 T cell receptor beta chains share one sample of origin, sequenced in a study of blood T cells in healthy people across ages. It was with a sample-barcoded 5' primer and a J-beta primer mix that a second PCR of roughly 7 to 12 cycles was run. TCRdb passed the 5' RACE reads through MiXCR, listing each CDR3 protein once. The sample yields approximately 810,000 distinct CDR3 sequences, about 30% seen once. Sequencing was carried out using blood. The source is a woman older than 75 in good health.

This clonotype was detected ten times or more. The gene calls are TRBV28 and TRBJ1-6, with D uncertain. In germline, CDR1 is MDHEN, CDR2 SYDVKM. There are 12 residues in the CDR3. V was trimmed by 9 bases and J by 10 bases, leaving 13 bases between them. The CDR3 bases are TGTGCCAGTCAAGGGATGGAATCACCCCTCCACTTT. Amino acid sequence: CASQGMESPLHF.

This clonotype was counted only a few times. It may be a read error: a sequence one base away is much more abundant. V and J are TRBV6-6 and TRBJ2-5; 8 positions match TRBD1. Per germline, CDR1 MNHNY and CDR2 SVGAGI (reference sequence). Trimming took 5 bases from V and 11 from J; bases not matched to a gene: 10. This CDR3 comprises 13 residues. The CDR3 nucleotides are TGTGCCAGCAGTCACAGGGGGGACAATGAGCAGTACTTC. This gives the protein CASSHRGDNEQYF.

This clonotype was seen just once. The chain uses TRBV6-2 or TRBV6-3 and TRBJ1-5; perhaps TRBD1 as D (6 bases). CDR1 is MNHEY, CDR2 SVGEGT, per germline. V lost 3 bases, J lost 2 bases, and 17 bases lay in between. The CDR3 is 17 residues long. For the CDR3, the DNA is TGTGCCAGCAGTTATGAGCGAGGAAGGACAGGCAATCAGCCCCAGCATTTT. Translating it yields CASSYERGRTGNQPQHF.

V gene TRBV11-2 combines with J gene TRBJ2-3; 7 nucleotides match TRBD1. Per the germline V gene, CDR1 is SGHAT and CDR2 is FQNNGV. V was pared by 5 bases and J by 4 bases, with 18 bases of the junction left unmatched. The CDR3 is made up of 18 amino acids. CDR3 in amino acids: CASSVVRHRTGVPDTQYF. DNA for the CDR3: TGTGCCAGCAGCGTAGTTCGACACCGAACAGGGGTACCAGATACGCAGTATTTT.

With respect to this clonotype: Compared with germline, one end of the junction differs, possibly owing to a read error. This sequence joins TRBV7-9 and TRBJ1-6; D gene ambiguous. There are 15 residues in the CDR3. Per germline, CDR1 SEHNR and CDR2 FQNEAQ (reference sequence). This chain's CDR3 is CAGSSKSSYNSPLHF. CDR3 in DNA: TGTGCCGGCAGCTCAAAGAGCTCCTATAATTCACCCCTCCACTTT. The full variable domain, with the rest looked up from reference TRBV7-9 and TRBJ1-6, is DTGVSQNPRHKITKRGQNVTFRCDPISEHNRLYWYRQTLGQGPEFLTYFQNEAQLEKSRLLSDRFSAERPKGSFSTLEIQRTEQGDSAMYLCAGSSKSSYNSPLHFGNGTRLTVT.

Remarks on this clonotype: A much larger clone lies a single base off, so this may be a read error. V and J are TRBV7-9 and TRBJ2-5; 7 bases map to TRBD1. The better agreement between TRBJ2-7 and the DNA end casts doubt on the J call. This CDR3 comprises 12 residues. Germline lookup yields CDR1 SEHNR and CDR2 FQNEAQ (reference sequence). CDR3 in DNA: TGTGCCAGCGGCCCAGACAGGGACGAGCAGTACTTC. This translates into CASGPDRDEQYF.

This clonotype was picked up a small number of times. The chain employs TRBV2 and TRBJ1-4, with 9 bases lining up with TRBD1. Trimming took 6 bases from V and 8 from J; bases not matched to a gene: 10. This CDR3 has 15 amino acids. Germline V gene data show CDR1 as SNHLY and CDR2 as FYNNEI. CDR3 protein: CASSRDRVFEEKLFF. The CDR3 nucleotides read TGTGCCAGCAGCCGGGACAGGGTCTTTGAAGAAAAACTGTTTTTT.

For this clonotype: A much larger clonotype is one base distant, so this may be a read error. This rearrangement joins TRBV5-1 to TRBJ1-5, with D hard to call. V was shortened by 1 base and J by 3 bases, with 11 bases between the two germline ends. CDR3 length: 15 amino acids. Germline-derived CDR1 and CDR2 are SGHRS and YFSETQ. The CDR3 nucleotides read TGCGCCAGCAGCTTGAGGGCAGGTCCCAATCAGCCCCAGCATTTT. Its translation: CASSLRAGPNQPQHF.

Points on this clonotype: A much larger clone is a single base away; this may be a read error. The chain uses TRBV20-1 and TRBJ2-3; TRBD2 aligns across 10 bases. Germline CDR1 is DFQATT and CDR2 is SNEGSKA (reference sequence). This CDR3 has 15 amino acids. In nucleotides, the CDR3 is TGCAGTGCTTCGACTCTAGCGGGGGTCACAGATACGCGGTATTTT. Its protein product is CSASTLAGVTDTRYF.

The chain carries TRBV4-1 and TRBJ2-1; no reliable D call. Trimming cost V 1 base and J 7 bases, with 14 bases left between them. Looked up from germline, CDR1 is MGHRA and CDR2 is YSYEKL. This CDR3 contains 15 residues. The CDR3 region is CASSQGAVYTNEQFF. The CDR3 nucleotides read TGCGCCAGCAGCCAAGGAGCCGTTTATACTAATGAGCAGTTCTTC.

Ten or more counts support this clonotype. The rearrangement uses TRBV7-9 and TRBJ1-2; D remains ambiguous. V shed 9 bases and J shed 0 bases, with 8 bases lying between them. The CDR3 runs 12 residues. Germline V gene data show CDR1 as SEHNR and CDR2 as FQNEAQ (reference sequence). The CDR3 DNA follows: TGTGCCAGTGAGAACGCTAACTATGGCTACACCTTC. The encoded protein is CASENANYGYTF.

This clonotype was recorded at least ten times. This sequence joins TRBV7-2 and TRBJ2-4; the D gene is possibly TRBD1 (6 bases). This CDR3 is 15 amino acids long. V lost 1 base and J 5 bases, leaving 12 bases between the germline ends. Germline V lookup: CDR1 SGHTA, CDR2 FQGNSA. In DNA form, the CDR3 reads TGTGCCAGCAGCTTAGGTCCGGGACACCAAAACATTCAGTACTTC. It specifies CASSLGPGHQNIQYF.

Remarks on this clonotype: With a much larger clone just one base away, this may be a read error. CDR3 amino acids: CASSLGPRVTNEKLFF. The CDR3 region has the DNA TGCGCCAGCAGCTTGGGACCAAGGGTAACTAATGAAAAACTGTTTTTT. The chain employs TRBV5-1 and TRBJ1-4; D call uncertain. Germline V gene sequence: CDR1 SGHRS, CDR2 YFSETQ. V lost 0 bases and J 1 base, leaving 10 bases between the germline ends. CDR3 length equals 16 residues.

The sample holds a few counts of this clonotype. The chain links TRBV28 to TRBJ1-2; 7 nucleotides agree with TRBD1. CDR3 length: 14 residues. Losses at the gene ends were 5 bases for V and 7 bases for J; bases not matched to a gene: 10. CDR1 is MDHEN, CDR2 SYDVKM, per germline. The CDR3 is CASSPMDRTGGYTF. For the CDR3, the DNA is TGTGCCAGCAGTCCCATGGACAGGACGGGTGGCTACACCTTC.

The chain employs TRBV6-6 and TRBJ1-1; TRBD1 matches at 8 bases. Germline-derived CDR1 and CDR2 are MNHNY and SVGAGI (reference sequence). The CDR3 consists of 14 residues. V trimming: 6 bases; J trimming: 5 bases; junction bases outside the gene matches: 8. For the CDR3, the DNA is TGTGCCAGCAGCCGTATAACAGGGGGAACTGAAGCTTTCTTT. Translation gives CASSRITGGTEAFF.

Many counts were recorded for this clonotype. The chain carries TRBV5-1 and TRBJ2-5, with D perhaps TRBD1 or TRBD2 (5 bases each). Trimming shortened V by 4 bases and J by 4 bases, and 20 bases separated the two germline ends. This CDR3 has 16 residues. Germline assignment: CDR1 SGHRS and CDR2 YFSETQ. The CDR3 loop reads CASSRGLGPSGETQYF. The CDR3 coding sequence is TGCGCCAGCAGCCGGGGTCTGGGGCCTTCGGGAGAGACCCAGTACTTC. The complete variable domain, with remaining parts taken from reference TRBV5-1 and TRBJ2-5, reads KAGVTQTPRYLIKTRGQQVTLSCSPISGHRSVSWYQQTPGQGLQFLFEYFSETQRNKGNFPGRFSGRQFSNSRSEMNVSTLELGDSALYLCASSRGLGPSGETQYFGPGTRLLVL.

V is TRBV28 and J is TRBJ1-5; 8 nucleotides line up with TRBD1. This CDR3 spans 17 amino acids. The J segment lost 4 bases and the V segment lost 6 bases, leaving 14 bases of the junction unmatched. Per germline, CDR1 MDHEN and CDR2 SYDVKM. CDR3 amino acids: CASSLLLFRGPNQPQHF. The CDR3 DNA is TGTGCCAGCAGCCTCCTTTTATTCAGGGGGCCGAATCAGCCCCAGCATTTT. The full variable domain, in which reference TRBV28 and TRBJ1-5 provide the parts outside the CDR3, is DVKVTQSSRYLVKRTGEKVFLECVQDMDHENMFWYRQDPGLGLRLIYFSYDVKMKEKGDIPEGYSVSREKKERFSLILESASTNQTSMYLCASSLLLFRGPNQPQHFGDGTRLSIL.